This T cell receptor beta chain was captured by sequencing in a study of blood T cell repertoires in COVID-19 (dated by TCRdb to the early 2020s). Notes on the research overall: Collaborator samples came from the United States, Italy and Spain and covered acute and convalescent phases of COVID-19. The material from the prospective study consisted of cDNA or gDNA derived from T cells, B-cell-depleted T cells, or PBMCs. Subjects who had been exposed to COVID-19, were actively infected with it, or had recovered from it provided the deeply sampled blood TCRbeta repertoires that made up the dataset. The repertoires were released in a freely available public database intended as a resource for research on the immune response to SARS-CoV-2. Samples were obtained from the ongoing ImmuneRACE study (first 160 participants) and from approximately 1,200 subjects provided by 6 global collaborators. The sample metadata nearly always contained a de-identified subject ID, COVID-19 status, age in years and sex. HLA class I and class II types, where available, came from metadata supplied by the sample provider rather than from assay-based typing. Broader findings and caveats from the paper: The amount of clinical and demographic metadata varied by source and participant and was provided uncurated.

Whole blood was collected in K2EDTA tubes by collaborating institutions according to the institutions' own protocols. For TCRbeta analysis, collaborators shipped samples in one of three forms: frozen whole blood, isolated PBMCs, or DNA extracted from either of those sample types. With regard to this clone: Its antigen remains undetermined. It has no much larger one-base neighbor in the sample; base qualities were not kept.

V is trimmed back by 2 bases and J by 7 bases, and the junction contains 4 bases that no gene match accounts for. The CDR3, from cysteine to phenylalanine, totals 13 residues. The retained sequence is limited to the CDR3, 39 bases, with the frame set at the first base. TCRbeta CDR3 regions were amplified from genomic DNA by means of the immunoSEQ Assay, a bias-controlled multiplex PCR. As for the authors' bioinformatics: Within the assay, amplification of reference gene primers was used to estimate how many nucleated cells each sample contained. Sequence reads were collapsed and filtered to measure the absolute abundance of every unique TCRbeta CDR3 rearrangement. For each sample, productive Simpson clonality was calculated as the square root of Simpson's diversity index across productive rearrangements. The table comes from immuneACCESS by way of TCRdb, which keeps in-frame sequences with V and J called. Part of the clones is missing from these tables; in studies checked, under half for an unresolved V gene and the rest for unknown reasons. V and J calls plus clone size are reproduced from that table; the DNA served to infer D and trimming. The table for this sample lists approximately 65,000 clones; more than 60% of them were counted only once. The ten most abundant clones make up approximately 23% of the sample.

This TCR was recovered from a human donor in a cohort sampled during active COVID-19. The rearranged chain carries TRBV12-3 or TRBV12-4 and TRBJ2-7, and TRBD2 aligns with 8 junction nucleotides. The material sequenced was peripheral blood. The CDR3 in this case is CASSLLGGREQYF. The base sequence is TGTGCCAGCAGTTTACTGGGCGGGAGGGAGCAGTACTTC.